Here is one T cell receptor beta chain with its context. Its antigen is undetermined. This record belongs to a study of CD8+ T cells in alopecia areata. Study summary: Twice daily, treated patients received 5 to 10 mg of oral tofacitinib. Tofacitinib dosing lasted 6 to 18 months, which was then followed by 6 months off drug. Study-wide results and limits: How baseline CD8+ expansion relates to response remains uncertain (there was one nonresponder).

The sequencing template was cDNA reverse transcribed from extracted RNA. TCRdb's copy holds only in-frame clones and misses some; the assay was immunoSEQ multiplex PCR. The repertoire holds about 120,000 clones, with roughly 58% as singletons. Treatment denoted: oral pan-JAK inhibitor, 5-10 mg twice daily. Germline assignment: CDR1 GTSNPN and CDR2 SVGIG (reference sequence). This CDR3 has 15 residues. V lost 6 bases to trimming and J lost 2 bases; unmatched junction nucleotides: 10. The rearrangement links TRBV30 to TRBJ2-7, with 10 bases matching TRBD2. This TCR derives from a human donor with alopecia areata. Source: CD8+ T cells sorted from blood, taken at week 4, from a patient treated with tofacitinib. CDR3 in DNA: TGTGCCTGCCATAGCGGGGGGCTCCTGGCCTACGAGCAGTACTTC. Its translation is CACHSGGLLAYEQYF.